This TCR beta chain is from a study of T cell responses to AZD1222 COVID-19 vaccine. General study points: White British people made up most donors, females outnumbered males, and clonal diversity was possibly underestimated. The study identified only six AZD1222 recipients as seropositive at baseline.

Note on this clone: Its antigen is unidentified.

Produced via immunoSEQ multiplex PCR; TCRdb's table is partial and in-frame only. The data contain over 130,000 clones, almost 95% of them singletons. Samples with a second dose at about 4 or about 12 weeks were pooled together. Sequenced here: peripheral blood, sampled 28 days after the second AZD1222 dose. This TCR derives from an adult who received the AZD1222 COVID-19 vaccine.

CDR3 sequence (DNA): TGTGCCAGCCGGACAGGGGCTGACACTGAAGCTTTCTTT. This translates into CASRTGADTEAFF. The rearrangement joins TRBV19 to TRBJ1-1, with 9 nucleotides matching TRBD1. V was pared by 9 bases and J by 3 bases, with 5 bases of the junction left unmatched. This CDR3 region has 13 residues. Germline V gives CDR1 LNHDA, CDR2 SQIVND (reference sequence).